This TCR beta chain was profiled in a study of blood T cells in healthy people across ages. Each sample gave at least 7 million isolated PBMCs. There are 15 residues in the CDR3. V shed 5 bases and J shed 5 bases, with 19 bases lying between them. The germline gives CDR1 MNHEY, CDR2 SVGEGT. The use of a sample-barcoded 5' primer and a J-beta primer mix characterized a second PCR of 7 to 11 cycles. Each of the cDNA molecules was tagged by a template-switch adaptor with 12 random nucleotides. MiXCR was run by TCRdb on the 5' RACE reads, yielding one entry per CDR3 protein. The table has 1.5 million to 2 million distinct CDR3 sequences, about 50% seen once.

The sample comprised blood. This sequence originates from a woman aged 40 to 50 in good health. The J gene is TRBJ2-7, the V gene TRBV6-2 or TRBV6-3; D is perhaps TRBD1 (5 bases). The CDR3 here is CASSGGRNRPDEQYF. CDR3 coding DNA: TGTGCCAGCAGTGGCGGACGAAACAGGCCGGACGAGCAGTACTTC.